The sequence of this T cell receptor (beta chain) was determined in a study of blood T cell repertoires in COVID-19. Across the study: Acute and convalescent COVID-19 specimens originated in the United States, Italy and Spain. PBMCs, B-cell-depleted T cells, or T cells were the source of the cDNA or gDNA that made up the material.

Germline lookup yields CDR1 SGHRS and CDR2 YFSETQ. The ends lost 1 base at V and 5 bases at J; junction bases unmatched: 4. CDR3 size: 16 residues. Source study methods: The assay estimated nucleated cells by amplifying reference gene primers. Sequenced by immunoSEQ multiplex PCR; TCRdb stores in-frame clones only, minus some. Clonal size and the V and J genes are those of that table, whereas D and trimming came from the DNA. There are roughly 150,000 clones in the sample; 75% to 90% occur only once, and approximately 9.9% lies in the top ten. This clone came up once. The sequencing input was peripheral blood. The receptor was isolated from a woman of 80 years or more with acute or convalescent COVID-19. The chain joins TRBV5-1 to TRBJ1-6; 9 bases line up with TRBD1. The chain's CDR3 is CASSLTGGSHNSPLHF. The DNA for the CDR3 is TGCGCCAGCAGCTTGACAGGGGGCTCTCATAATTCACCCCTCCACTTT.